The present T cell receptor beta chain was sequenced within a study of blood T cell repertoires in COVID-19. The CDR3 has 15 residues. Looked up from germline, CDR1 is LGHDT and CDR2 is YNNKEL (reference sequence). V lost 4 bases and J 2 bases, leaving 15 bases between the germline ends. A few counts support this clone. TCRdb's table, derived via immunoSEQ multiplex PCR, lists solely in-frame clones and lacks some. The sample lists around 330,000 clones; 75% to 90% were seen once. This TCR was recovered from a woman younger than 45 who had been exposed to COVID-19. The rearrangement links TRBV3-1 (or the pseudogene TRBV3-2) to TRBJ2-7; D not certain. The sequencing sample was made of PBMCs or T cells enriched from blood (not recorded which). CDR3 DNA sequence: TGTGCCAGCAGCCCAAAGAGGCTAGTTGCCTACGAGCAGTACTTC. Its translation: CASSPKRLVAYEQYF.